This TCR beta chain was sequenced in a study of human T cells and chemical hapten exposure. Study background: Patients received weekly diphenylcyclopropenone doses to the scalp throughout the approximately 23-week study.

Remarks on this clonotype: Antigen unknown.

Study observations and caveats: Unchanged with DPC sensitization were TCRs above 1 in 1000 frequency. Versus controls, expanded TCRs had significantly more large CDR3 similarity clusters.

Time point meaning: patch test 2, 6 weeks after DPC sensitization. Treatment defined: therapeutic diphenylcyclopropenone sensitization with weekly scalp DPC. The starting material, unfractionated whole blood, was used for total RNA extraction. Samples of blood were obtained prior to the application of each patch test. Germline V gene data show CDR1 as SEHNR and CDR2 as FQNEAQ (reference sequence). This CDR3 is 13 amino acids long. Between the trimmed V and J ends, which lost 5 bases and 1 base, there was a span of 8 bases. TCRdb re-called the RACE reads through MiXCR, storing one row per CDR3 protein. The sample lists 40,000 or so distinct CDR3 sequences, about 9.6% seen once, with 13% to 15% in the top ten.

This specimen consisted of whole blood, obtained in connection with sensitization to the hapten diphenylcyclopropenone (DPC). The chain recombines TRBV7-9 with TRBJ1-1; unclear D gene. This receptor was taken from a woman in her 30s with alopecia areata. Some clones in this sample may be carry-over from other donors' samples. CDR3 sequence reads: CASSAQKNTEAFF. The DNA for the CDR3 is TGTGCCAGCAGCGCACAGAAGAACACTGAAGCTTTCTTT.